These 10 T cell receptor beta chains were all obtained from the same sample, sequenced in a study (dated by TCRdb to about 2016). Library preparation was by RT-PCR. TCRdb names Illumina MiSeq as the instrument used. The public reads were run again by TCRdb, first through fastp at Q25 and then through MiXCR, and only productive beta chains were kept. For every CDR3 protein sequence, its rows merge into one entry that carries the most common genes and DNA. Recorded for this sample are about 700,000 distinct CDR3 sequences; 13% to 15% of them occurred a single time. 3.6% of the sample belongs to the ten largest clones. Material: memory CD4+ T cells from blood. All receptors come from a female donor in good health, serving as a healthy control.

The gene calls are TRBV2 and TRBJ2-5; 8 bases map to TRBD2. Germline V gene data show CDR1 as SNHLY and CDR2 as FYNNEI. The CDR3 runs 17 residues. With 6 bases clipped from V and 2 bases from J, the junction kept 14 bases outside the gene matches. The CDR3 loop is CASRDLDQRGPQETQYF. DNA for the CDR3: TGTGCCAGCAGGGACTTGGACCAGCGGGGGCCGCAAGAGACCCAGTACTTC.

This clonotype was found a few times. The rearrangement joins TRBV27 to TRBJ1-1, with D unresolved. Germline CDR1 is MNHEY and CDR2 is SMNVEV (reference sequence). This CDR3 has 15 amino acids. V was pared by 7 bases and J by 1 base, with 16 bases between. The CDR3 here is CASTLTWASNTEAFF. The CDR3 nucleotides read TGTGCCAGCACTCTAACGTGGGCCTCGAACACTGAAGCTTTCTTT.

CDR3 loop: CASRSRQGEETQYF. The CDR3 nucleotides are TGTGCCAGCAGGTCCCGACAGGGAGAAGAGACCCAGTACTTC. The chain couples TRBV12-3 or TRBV12-4 to TRBJ2-5; TRBD1 agrees at 7 bases. This CDR3 has 14 residues. V gave up 6 bases and J gave up 3 bases; unmatched junction bases: 7.

This clonotype was seen ten or more times. The chain carries TRBV5-6 and TRBJ1-2; D remains unclear. This CDR3 has 16 amino acids. V gave up 7 bases and J gave up 1 base, with 20 bases separating them. Germline V gene lookup returns CDR1 SGHDT and CDR2 YYEEEE. In nucleotides, the CDR3 is TGTGCCAGCTCCCCTATGCGGTCGGACCGTAACTATGGCTACACCTTC. Its translation is CASSPMRSDRNYGYTF.

There are a few counts of this clonotype. The V call is TRBV27, the J call TRBJ2-1; maybe TRBD2 (6 bases). V gave up 6 bases and J gave up 0 bases, with 15 bases separating them. The CDR3 totals 16 residues. Germline loops: CDR1 MNHEY, CDR2 SMNVEV (reference sequence). The CDR3 nucleotides are TGTGCCAGCAGGATCCTTAGCGGCGGCTCCTACAATGAGCAGTTCTTC. Translating gives CASRILSGGSYNEQFF.

The chain links TRBV7-2 to TRBJ1-2; maybe TRBD1 (5 bases). Per germline, CDR1 SGHTA and CDR2 FQGNSA. The CDR3 contains 15 residues. Trimming left V 1 base short and J 2 bases short, with 11 bases between. The CDR3 bases are TGTGCCAGCAGCTTAGGGTGGGACGGGAACTATGGCTACACCTTC. This translates into CASSLGWDGNYGYTF.

V usage is TRBV27 and J usage is TRBJ2-7, with 12 bases lining up with TRBD1. The junction had 6 bases not matched to a gene; V was cut back by 3 bases and J by 6 bases. This CDR3 spans 15 amino acids. Germline lookup yields CDR1 MNHEY and CDR2 SMNVEV (reference sequence). This CDR3 is CASSLSGTGGIEQYF. The CDR3 DNA reads TGTGCCAGCAGTTTGTCCGGGACAGGGGGCATCGAGCAGTACTTC.

V gene TRBV7-9 combines with J gene TRBJ2-3; maybe TRBD1 (5 bases). Per germline, CDR1 SEHNR and CDR2 FQNEAQ (reference sequence). V lost 0 bases and J 2 bases, leaving 6 bases between the germline ends. This CDR3 region has 14 residues. The CDR3 loop is CASSLAGDTDTQYF. CDR3 in DNA: TGTGCCAGCAGCTTAGCAGGGGACACAGATACGCAGTATTTT.

This clonotype was seen only a few times. This chain joins TRBV28 and TRBJ2-2; 8 bases map to TRBD2. The length of the CDR3 is 16 residues. Germline V gene sequence: CDR1 MDHEN, CDR2 SYDVKM. Unmatched junction bases numbered 10, after V lost 6 bases and J lost 4 bases. CDR3 nucleotides: TGTGCCAGCAGCTCAAGGCGACTAGCGCTCACCGGGGAGCTGTTTTTT. Encoded protein: CASSSRRLALTGELFF.

This clonotype has only a few counts. The chain joins TRBV7-3 to TRBJ1-2; tentatively, D is TRBD1 (5 bases). This CDR3 has 14 residues. Germline CDR1 and CDR2: SGHTA and FQGTGA. The ends were cut back, 1 base at V and 7 bases at J, with 13 bases in the middle. The CDR3 here is CASSLMVGQGGYTF. The CDR3 nucleotides read TGTGCCAGCAGCTTAATGGTGGGGCAGGGTGGCTACACCTTC. Filled out from reference TRBV7-3 and TRBJ1-2, the complete variable domain reads GAGVSQTPSNKVTEKGKYVELRCDPISGHTALYWYRQSLGQGPEFLIYFQGTGAADDSGLPNDRFFAVRPEGSVSTLKIQRTERGDSAVYLCASSLMVGQGGYTFGSGTRLTVV.